What follows are 23 T cell receptor beta chains derived from one specimen sequenced in a study of Graves' ophthalmopathy and Graves' hyperthyroidism. The TCR beta CDR3 regions underwent amplification from RNA transcripts. After a first-round RT-PCR with HTBI primers, a second-round multiplex PCR was run. One entry per CDR3 protein, called by TCRdb with MiXCR from the multiplex PCR reads. Among 340,000 or so distinct CDR3 sequences listed, 15% to 20% were seen once. The specimen was peripheral blood. These receptors were obtained from an adult man with Graves' ophthalmopathy.

This clonotype has a handful of counts. This rearrangement joins TRBV3-1 to TRBJ2-2; 10 bases are a match to TRBD2. V shed 4 bases, J shed 5 bases, and the junction held 10 bases outside the gene matches. The CDR3 spans 17 residues. CDR1 is LGHDT, CDR2 YNNKEL, per germline (reference sequence). CDR3 region: CASSPLEPSGSTGELFF. The DNA for the CDR3 is TGTGCCAGCAGCCCCCTGGAGCCTAGCGGGAGTACCGGGGAGCTGTTTTTT.

In its sample, this clonotype was seen many times. The V call is TRBV12-3 or TRBV12-4, the J call TRBJ2-7, with D possibly being TRBD1 (5 bases). Trimming left V 5 bases short and J 5 bases short, with 10 bases between. There are 12 residues in the CDR3. CDR3 amino acids: CASSRVRDEQYF. DNA of the CDR3: TGTGCCAGCAGTCGTGTCAGGGACGAGCAGTACTTC.

This clonotype was seen ten or more times. The chain employs TRBV6-2 or TRBV6-3 and TRBJ2-2; D is unclear. The CDR3 consists of 15 residues. CDR1 is MNHEY, CDR2 SVGEGT, per germline. Trimming took off 0 bases at V and 7 bases at J, with 12 bases between the two ends. For the CDR3, the DNA is TGTGCCAGCAGTTACTCGAGGCAGGTTGGCGGGGAGCTGTTTTTT. Translated: CASSYSRQVGGELFF.

This clonotype has a handful of counts. The chain employs TRBV3-1 and TRBJ2-7; D gene uncertain. Trimming removed 3 bases from V and 8 bases from J, with 20 bases in between. This CDR3 is 15 amino acids long. The germline V gene has CDR1 LGHDT and CDR2 YNNKEL (reference sequence). The CDR3 sequence is CASSQPGRAVYKQYF. Here the CDR3 DNA reads TGTGCCAGCAGCCAGCCAGGAAGGGCGGTTTACAAGCAGTACTTC.

This clonotype was seen repeatedly, ten times or more. V and J are TRBV2 and TRBJ2-2; TRBD2 agrees at 10 bases. The ends lost 5 bases at V and 7 bases at J; junction bases unmatched: 4. The CDR3 is made up of 14 amino acids. Looked up from germline, CDR1 is SNHLY and CDR2 is FYNNEI. The CDR3 region has the DNA TGTGCCAGCAGTCCAGGGACTAGCGACGGGGAGCTGTTTTTT. Amino acids: CASSPGTSDGELFF.

In its sample, this clonotype was seen many times. The gene calls are TRBV7-2 and TRBJ1-2; D perhaps matches TRBD1 (6 bases). V gave up 5 bases and J gave up 8 bases, with 18 bases separating them. CDR1 is SGHTA, CDR2 FQGNSA, per germline. CDR3 length equals 14 residues. The CDR3 sequence: CASSPRGGAGGYTF. CDR3 coding DNA: TGTGCCAGCAGCCCCCGTGGGGGGGCGGGGGGCTACACCTTC. Complete variable domain (other parts from reference TRBV7-2 and TRBJ1-2): GAGVSQSPSNKVTEKGKDVELRCDPISGHTALYWYRQSLGQGLEFLIYFQGNSAPDKSGLPSDRFSAERTGGSVSTLTIQRTQQEDSAVYLCASSPRGGAGGYTFGSGTRLTVV.

This clonotype was recorded at least ten times. The genes are TRBV9 and TRBJ1-1; 7 bases align to TRBD1. V lost 0 bases and J lost 4; bases outside the gene matches: 6. The CDR3 is 15 amino acids. In germline, CDR1 is SGDLS, CDR2 YYNGEE. CDR3 in DNA: TGTGCCAGCAGCGTAGTAGGGGGCGAATCCACTGAAGCTTTCTTT. It is translated as CASSVVGGESTEAFF.

CDR3 region: CASSYSLVRELFF. CDR3 nucleotide sequence: TGTGCCAGCAGTTACTCCTTAGTGCGGGAGCTGTTTTTT. The rearrangement joins TRBV6-5 to TRBJ2-2; D not resolved. Germline V gene data show CDR1 as MNHEY and CDR2 as SVGAGI. The CDR3 has 13 residues. V shed 0 bases and J shed 9 bases, with 8 bases lying between them.

CDR3: CASTGTGVQPQHF. DNA for the CDR3: TGTGCCAGCACGGGGACAGGGGTCCAGCCCCAGCATTTT. The rearrangement links TRBV6-1 to TRBJ1-5; the match to TRBD1 covers 10 bases. CDR1 is MNHNS, CDR2 SASEGT, per germline. With V trimmed by 7 bases and J by 7 bases, 4 bases remained unmatched. This CDR3 has 13 residues.

This clonotype came up many times. V and J are TRBV6-1 and TRBJ2-3; D perhaps matches TRBD1 (6 bases). The CDR3 extends over 16 amino acids. Looked up from germline, CDR1 is MNHNS and CDR2 is SASEGT. V dropped 6 bases and J dropped 2 bases, with 18 bases sitting between them. CDR3: CASRDRQAPATDTQYF. CDR3 coding DNA: TGTGCCAGCAGGGATAGACAGGCCCCAGCCACAGATACGCAGTATTTT.

This clonotype has at least ten counts. This chain joins TRBV20-1 and TRBJ1-1; D is unclear. Germline V gene lookup returns CDR1 DFQATT and CDR2 SNEGSKA (reference sequence). The length of the CDR3 is 11 residues. The V end lost 8 bases, the J end lost 3 bases, and 10 bases lay between the germline ends. CDR3 nucleotide sequence: TGCAGTCCTCACACCGACACTGAAGCTTTCTTT. This gives the protein CSPHTDTEAFF.

This clonotype has at least ten counts. The gene calls are TRBV2 and TRBJ2-5; no firm D call. Germline-derived CDR1 and CDR2 are SNHLY and FYNNEI. This CDR3 contains 11 residues. V shed 7 bases and J shed 3 bases, with 6 bases lying between them. The CDR3 sequence: CASTREETQYF. In DNA, the CDR3 is TGTGCCAGCACCCGGGAAGAGACCCAGTACTTC.

This clonotype has at least ten counts. The rearrangement links TRBV30 to TRBJ2-2; 10 nucleotides align to TRBD2. Germline CDR1 is GTSNPN and CDR2 is SVGIG (reference sequence). The CDR3 has 17 residues. Trimming removed 0 bases from V and 7 bases from J; junction bases left unmatched: 11. The CDR3 here is CAWSVQSLAGVVGELFF. Written as DNA, the CDR3 is TGTGCCTGGAGTGTACAAAGCCTAGCGGGAGTTGTCGGGGAGCTGTTTTTT.

This clonotype was counted many times. The J gene is TRBJ2-5, the V gene TRBV7-6; D is perhaps TRBD1 (5 bases). V was trimmed by 1 base and J by 3 bases, leaving 12 bases between them. This CDR3 has 15 amino acids. Germline lookup yields CDR1 SGHVS and CDR2 FNYEAQ. The CDR3 reads CASSLVASREETQYF. DNA for the CDR3: TGTGCCAGCAGCTTAGTAGCAAGCAGGGAAGAGACCCAGTACTTC. The whole variable domain, remainder taken from reference TRBV7-6 and TRBJ2-5, is GAGVSQSPRYKVTKRGQDVALRCDPISGHVSLYWYRQALGQGPEFLTYFNYEAQQDKSGLPNDRFSAERPEGSISTLTIQRTEQRDSAMYRCASSLVASREETQYFGPGTRLLVL.

This clonotype was recorded at least ten times. The chain recombines TRBV14 with TRBJ2-5; TRBD2 matches 12 bases. Germline-derived CDR1 and CDR2 are SGHDN and FVKESK. The V gene end was trimmed by 5 bases and the J gene end by 8 bases; junction bases not matched to a gene: 15. The CDR3 length is 17 residues. CDR3 amino acids: CASSSTRTSGISDTQYF. The CDR3, as DNA: TGTGCCAGCAGCTCTACACGGACTAGCGGGATCTCAGACACCCAGTACTTC.

This clonotype was seen repeatedly, ten times or more. The V and J genes are TRBV27 and TRBJ2-7, with no clear D. In germline, CDR1 is MNHEY, CDR2 SMNVEV (reference sequence). This CDR3 is 13 amino acids long. Trimming removed 2 bases from V and 2 bases from J, with 7 bases in between. This chain's CDR3 is CASSLTAAYEQYF. CDR3 coding DNA: TGTGCCAGCAGTTTAACAGCCGCCTACGAGCAGTACTTC.

This clonotype showed up many times. The chain links TRBV11-2 to TRBJ2-5, with 8 bases that match TRBD2. CDR3 length equals 15 residues. After removal of 4 bases from V and 4 bases from J, the junction contained 8 bases not matched to a gene. Germline values: CDR1 SGHAT, CDR2 FQNNGV. The CDR3, as DNA: TGTGCCAGCAGCTCCCAAGCGGGAGAGGGAGAGACCCAGTACTTC. Its protein product is CASSSQAGEGETQYF. Full variable domain (remainder filled in from reference TRBV11-2 and TRBJ2-5): EAGVAQSPRYKIIEKRQSVAFWCNPISGHATLYWYQQILGQGPKLLIQFQNNGVVDDSQLPKDRFSAERLKGVDSTLKIQPAKLEDSAVYLCASSSQAGEGETQYFGPGTRLLVL.

At least ten counts were recorded for this clonotype. This chain joins TRBV14 and TRBJ2-7, with 8 nucleotides matching TRBD1. The germline V gene has CDR1 SGHDN and CDR2 FVKESK. After removal of 6 bases from V and 5 bases from J, the junction contained 12 bases not matched to a gene. The CDR3 consists of 15 residues. CDR3 DNA sequence: TGTGCCAGCAGTCTTACCGGGACAGGTAGGGACGAGCAGTACTTC. Translation gives CASSLTGTGRDEQYF. The variable domain in full, completed from reference TRBV14 and TRBJ2-7, reads EAGVTQFPSHSVIEKGQTVTLRCDPISGHDNLYWYRRVMGKEIKFLLHFVKESKQDESGMPNNRFLAERTGGTYSTLKVQPAELEDSGVYFCASSLTGTGRDEQYFGPGTRLTVT.

The genes are TRBV12-3 or TRBV12-4 and TRBJ1-1; possibly TRBD1 for D (5 bases). With 7 bases removed from V and 6 bases from J, the gap between germline ends came to 12 bases. This CDR3 region has 12 residues. As DNA, the CDR3 is TGTGCCAGCACCGCCTCGGGGCCTGAAGCTTTCTTT. This translates into CASTASGPEAFF.

This clonotype was found many times. V gene TRBV27 combines with J gene TRBJ1-2, with a weak D call TRBD1 (5 bases). The CDR3 extends over 13 amino acids. Germline CDR1 reads MNHEY; CDR2 reads SMNVEV (reference sequence). Trimming took 6 bases from V and 8 from J, leaving 16 bases between them. CDR3 in DNA: TGTGCCAGCAGGGCCATGGGACGGAACGGCTACACCTTC. This sequence encodes CASRAMGRNGYTF.

Many counts were recorded for this clonotype. CDR3 region: CASSDRVPYGYTF. In nucleotides, the CDR3 is TGCGCCAGCAGTGACAGGGTCCCCTATGGCTACACCTTC. This chain joins TRBV10-2 and TRBJ1-2; D is possibly TRBD1 (5 bases). There are 13 residues in the CDR3. With 3 bases removed from V and 4 bases from J, the gap between germline ends came to 9 bases. The germline gives CDR1 WSHSY, CDR2 SAAADI.

This clonotype was seen repeatedly, ten times or more. The J gene is TRBJ2-7, the V gene TRBV6-1; 11 bases line up with TRBD2. CDR3 size: 17 residues. The ends lost 0 bases at V and 1 base at J; junction bases unmatched: 5. Germline assignment: CDR1 MNHNS and CDR2 SASEGT. CDR3 bases: TGTGCCAGCAGTGAAGCGTCTAGCGGGAGGATATCCTACGAGCAGTACTTC. Residues: CASSEASSGRISYEQYF.

This clonotype was found many times. The V and J genes are TRBV28 and TRBJ1-6, with 7 bases matching TRBD1. Germline trimming cut 1 base from V and 4 bases from J; bases unmatched to any gene: 1. The CDR3 has 15 residues. CDR1 is MDHEN, CDR2 SYDVKM, per germline. The CDR3 protein is CASSLSGQYNSPLHF. DNA for the CDR3: TGTGCCAGCAGTTTATCGGGACAGTATAATTCACCCCTCCACTTT.